The clone carrying this T cell receptor beta chain came up a few times. The CDR3 is 16 residues long. Germline V lookup: CDR1 SGHDN, CDR2 FVKESK. V dropped 4 bases and J dropped 5 bases, with 18 bases sitting between them. The sample belongs to a study of cytomegalovirus exposure and HLA in healthy donors. This PCR relied on a set of 60 Vbeta primers and 13 Jbeta primers. TCRdb's copy holds only in-frame clones and misses some; the assay was immunoSEQ multiplex PCR. The table shows approximately 150,000 clones, with about 75% occurring only once. The source material was PBMCs. This clonotype was obtained from a man aged 18 to 29 in good health and CMV-seropositive. This chain uses TRBV14 with TRBJ2-1, with D maybe TRBD2 (6 bases). The CDR3 bases are TGTGCCAGCAGCCTTATGGCGGGCGGGAAGGACAATGAGCAGTTCTTC. Encoded protein: CASSLMAGGKDNEQFF.